This T cell receptor beta chain was sequenced for a study of OX40 agonist ivuxolimab in advanced cancers. Points from the study as a whole: Normalized T-cell clonal expansion was also low in a subset of nonresponders.

In germline, CDR1 is SGDLS, CDR2 YYNGEE. Deletions cut 0 bases from V and 2 bases from J, with 1 base between. This CDR3 spans 12 amino acids. TCRdb keeps only in-frame clones here, not all; method: immunoSEQ multiplex PCR. The data show some 83,000 clones, roughly 89% seen once. Concerning this clone itself: As yet, its antigen is unknown. The sample holds other DNA sequences that translate to the same CDR3.

The chain joins TRBV9 to TRBJ2-3; D not certain. The specimen was CD4+ or CD8+ T cells sorted from blood, collected in a trial of the OX40 agonist ivuxolimab. The sequence derives from an adult with an advanced solid tumor such as melanoma, head and neck, liver or kidney cancer. CDR3 sequence reads: CASSVATDTQYF. In nucleotides, the CDR3 is TGTGCCAGCAGCGTAGCCACAGATACGCAGTATTTT.